Presented here are 13 T cell receptor beta chains from one specimen sequenced in a study of cytomegalovirus exposure and HLA in healthy donors. Here immunoSEQ multiplex PCR was the method, and the copy in TCRdb shows in-frame clones only, minus some. The data contain 150,000 to 200,000 clones, about nine tenths of them singletons. Sequenced input: PBMCs. The receptors shown here come from a man aged 18 to 35 in good health and CMV-seropositive.

The chain has TRBV5-6 and TRBJ2-3, with 8 bases fitting TRBD2. The CDR3 contains 14 residues. V dropped 5 bases and J dropped 6; count of bases not matched to a gene: 8. In germline, CDR1 is SGHDT, CDR2 YYEEEE. Here the CDR3 reads CASSRGLEEDTQYF. In DNA form, the CDR3 reads TGTGCCAGCAGTCGGGGACTAGAGGAGGATACGCAGTATTTT.

V and J are TRBV4-2 and TRBJ2-1; 10 positions match TRBD2. The junction had 1 base not matched to a gene; V was cut back by 1 base and J by 4 bases. The length of the CDR3 is 15 residues. CDR1 LGHNA and CDR2 YNFKEQ come from the germline V gene. This CDR3 is CASSQGTSGYNEQFF. The DNA of the CDR3 is TGTGCCAGCAGCCAAGGGACTAGCGGTTACAATGAGCAGTTCTTC.

This clone was seen a handful of times. The CDR3 protein is CASSLVNPGTRVQPQHF. The CDR3 DNA sequence: TGTGCCAGCAGCTTAGTCAATCCGGGAACCCGTGTTCAGCCCCAGCATTTT. V gene TRBV11-2 combines with J gene TRBJ1-5; no firm D call. Germline V gives CDR1 SGHAT, CDR2 FQNNGV. V was shortened by 1 base and J by 6 bases, with 19 bases between the two germline ends. CDR3 length: 17 residues.

On this clone: The junction differs from germline at one of its ends, possibly a read error. This sample includes further DNA sequences coding for the same CDR3. The J gene is TRBJ1-1, the V gene TRBV5-1, with 7 nucleotides matching TRBD1. Germline CDR1 is SGHRS and CDR2 is YFSETQ. CDR3 size: 16 residues. The CDR3 loop reads CASSLASRQGNTEAFF. The DNA of the CDR3 is TGCGCCAGTAGCTTGGCCAGTAGACAGGGGAACACTGAAGCTTTCTTT.

The rearrangement uses TRBV6-5 and TRBJ2-2; 7 bases are shared with TRBD1. CDR3 length: 15 residues. Germline V gives CDR1 MNHEY, CDR2 SVGAGI. The ends lost 2 bases at V and 2 bases at J; junction bases unmatched: 2. For the CDR3, the DNA is TGTGCCAGCAGTTACGACAGGGCAAACACCGGGGAGCTGTTTTTT. Encoded protein: CASSYDRANTGELFF.

The chain has TRBV7-8 and TRBJ2-7; a possible D gene is TRBD1 (6 bases). Per germline, CDR1 SGHVS and CDR2 FQNEAQ. The length of the CDR3 is 13 residues. V was cut by 6 bases and J by 0 bases, with 9 bases left in between. For the CDR3, the DNA is TGTGCCAGCAGGAACAGGGCCTCCTACGAGCAGTACTTC. This sequence encodes CASRNRASYEQYF.

Only a few counts were recorded for this clone. The chain carries TRBV19 and TRBJ2-7, with a weak D call TRBD1 (6 bases). The CDR3 loop spans 13 amino acids. With 11 bases removed from V and 0 bases from J, the gap between germline ends came to 14 bases. Looked up from germline, CDR1 is LNHDA and CDR2 is SQIVND (reference sequence). The chain's CDR3 is CAVGGGGSYEQYF. CDR3 nucleotides: TGTGCCGTTGGTGGGGGCGGCTCCTACGAGCAGTACTTC. The variable domain in full, completed from reference TRBV19 and TRBJ2-7, reads DGGITQSPKYLFRKEGQNVTLSCEQNLNHDAMYWYRQDPGQGLRLIYYSQIVNDFQKGDIAEGYSVSREKKESFPLTVTSAQKNPTAFYLCAVGGGGSYEQYFGPGTRLTVT.

The V and J genes are TRBV28 and TRBJ2-1; D is perhaps TRBD1 (6 bases). V lost 5 bases and J 0 bases, leaving 11 bases between the germline ends. Germline CDR1 reads MDHEN; CDR2 reads SYDVKM. The CDR3 runs to 15 residues. The CDR3 is CASSTTGRSYNEQFF. The DNA for the CDR3 is TGTGCCAGCAGTACGACAGGTCGCTCCTACAATGAGCAGTTCTTC.

The CDR3 nucleotides are TGTGCCAGCTCACCCCGGACTAGCGGGACCTACGAGCAGTACTTC. Translating gives CASSPRTSGTYEQYF. The chain links TRBV18 to TRBJ2-7, with 12 positions matching TRBD2. Trimming removed 3 bases from V and 2 bases from J; junction bases left unmatched: 2. The CDR3 runs to 15 residues. Germline CDR1 KGHSH, CDR2 LQKENI.

J is TRBJ1-2 and V is TRBV7-8, with TRBD1 matching 8 bases. The CDR3 totals 15 residues. V lost 2 bases, J lost 0 bases, and 2 bases stayed unmatched. From germline, CDR1 is SGHVS and CDR2 FQNEAQ. The CDR3 reads CASSLIQGANYGYTF. The CDR3 DNA sequence: TGTGCCAGCAGCTTAATACAGGGGGCTAACTATGGCTACACCTTC. Supplemented by reference TRBV7-8 and TRBJ1-2, the full variable domain reads GAGVSQSPRYKVAKRGQDVALRCDPISGHVSLFWYQQALGQGPEFLTYFQNEAQLDKSGLPSDRFFAERPEGSVSTLKIQRTQQEDSAVYLCASSLIQGANYGYTFGSGTRLTVV.

V usage is TRBV15 and J usage is TRBJ2-7; 10 nucleotides align to TRBD2. There are 17 residues in the CDR3. After removal of 5 bases from V and 0 bases from J, the junction contained 10 bases not matched to a gene. In germline, CDR1 is LNHNV, CDR2 YYDKDF (reference sequence). CDR3 in amino acids: CATSPRLAGGGSYEQYF. Here the CDR3 DNA reads TGTGCCACCAGCCCCCGTTTAGCGGGGGGTGGCTCCTACGAGCAGTACTTC.

The J gene is TRBJ1-3, the V gene TRBV5-1; D not resolved. The CDR3 covers 16 residues. Between the trimmed V and J ends, which lost 4 bases and 2 bases, there was a span of 16 bases. Germline assignment: CDR1 SGHRS and CDR2 YFSETQ. CDR3: CASSLSGSHPGNTIYF. In DNA, the CDR3 is TGCGCCAGCAGCCTATCGGGATCCCACCCTGGAAACACCATATATTTT.

This rearrangement joins TRBV5-1 to TRBJ1-3, with D possibly being TRBD1 (5 bases). This CDR3 contains 14 residues. V was shortened by 3 bases and J by 3 bases, with 10 bases between the two germline ends. Germline lookup yields CDR1 SGHRS and CDR2 YFSETQ. The CDR3: CASSSQGYGNTIYF. CDR3 in DNA: TGCGCCAGCAGCTCTCAGGGTTATGGAAACACCATATATTTT.